The 24 T cell receptor beta chains reported below all come from one sample, sequenced in a study of blood T cell repertoires in COVID-19. Some clones are missing from TCRdb's copy, which holds only in-frame ones; the method was immunoSEQ multiplex PCR. The profile covers 200,000 to 300,000 clones, with about four fifths appearing a single time and more than 9.5% taken by the ten largest. Sample: peripheral blood. All receptors derive from a woman of 80 years or more with acute or convalescent COVID-19.

The chain employs TRBV7-2 and TRBJ2-5; D is unresolved. Germline V gene data show CDR1 as SGHTA and CDR2 as FQGNSA. Trimming left V 4 bases short and J 5 bases short, with 11 bases between. The length of the CDR3 is 13 residues. CDR3 sequence: CASSSLPRETQYF. CDR3 bases: TGTGCCAGCAGCTCCCTCCCTCGGGAGACCCAGTACTTC. Filled out from reference TRBV7-2 and TRBJ2-5, the complete variable domain reads GAGVSQSPSNKVTEKGKDVELRCDPISGHTALYWYRQSLGQGLEFLIYFQGNSAPDKSGLPSDRFSAERTGGSVSTLTIQRTQQEDSAVYLCASSSLPRETQYFGPGTRLLVL.

The J gene is TRBJ2-2, the V gene TRBV24-1; D gene uncertain. Germline assignment: CDR1 KGHDR and CDR2 SFDVKD. This CDR3 is built from 15 residues. V dropped 4 bases and J dropped 0 bases, with 8 bases sitting between them. CDR3 coding DNA: TGTGCCACCAGTGAAAGAGGCACGAACACCGGGGAGCTGTTTTTT. Its protein is CATSERGTNTGELFF.

The J gene is TRBJ1-1, the V gene TRBV5-4; the D is unclear. This CDR3 is built from 16 residues. The germline V gene has CDR1 SGHNT and CDR2 YYREEE (reference sequence). V was trimmed by 4 bases and J by 0 bases, leaving 16 bases between them. The CDR3 DNA sequence: TGTGCCAGCAGCCGTGATGGGATGACTATGAACACTGAAGCTTTCTTT. Its protein is CASSRDGMTMNTEAFF.

The rearrangement uses TRBV19 and TRBJ1-2, with a weak D call TRBD1 (5 bases). Trimming removed 3 bases from V and 8 bases from J, with 16 bases in between. The CDR3 is 14 amino acids. Per the germline V gene, CDR1 is LNHDA and CDR2 is SQIVND (reference sequence). Here the CDR3 DNA reads TGTGCCAGTAGTATCGGGGGAAAGGGGAGCGGCTACACCTTC. Its translation is CASSIGGKGSGYTF.

There are a few counts of this clone. This specimen includes other DNA sequences encoding the same CDR3. The gene calls are TRBV12-3 or TRBV12-4 and TRBJ1-2; D is undetermined. The CDR3 loop spans 13 amino acids. Trimming left V 4 bases short and J 1 base short, with 7 bases between. The CDR3 DNA is TGTGCCAGCAGTTCGGGGAGTAACTATGGCTACACCTTC. Translation: CASSSGSNYGYTF.

This clone has a single count. The DNA for the CDR3 is TGTGCCAGCAGCCCCCCCGGGGTTCGAGATGGCTACACCTTC. Residues: CASSPPGVRDGYTF. The chain couples TRBV5-8 to TRBJ1-2, with unresolved D. V lost 4 bases and J lost 6, with 16 bases in between. The CDR3 loop spans 14 amino acids. The V gene's germline CDR1 is SGHTS and CDR2 YDEGEE.

This rearrangement joins TRBV3-1 (or the pseudogene TRBV3-2) to TRBJ1-2; weak D call: TRBD1 (5 bases). CDR3 length: 13 amino acids. V dropped 5 bases and J dropped 8 bases, with 15 bases sitting between them. Germline V gene sequence: CDR1 LGHDT, CDR2 YNNKEL (reference sequence). CDR3 sequence (DNA): TGTGCCAGCAGCACCTACCGCGGGGGAGGCTACACCTTC. This codes for CASSTYRGGGYTF.

The V and J genes are TRBV29-1 and TRBJ2-2; the D is unclear. The germline CDR1 and CDR2 sequences are SQVTM and ANQGSEA. V was cut by 4 bases and J by 4 bases, with 10 bases left in between. The CDR3 spans 13 residues. CDR3: CSVGGSGTGELFF. The CDR3 DNA is TGCAGCGTTGGTGGTTCCGGCACCGGGGAGCTGTTTTTT.

This chain joins TRBV28 and TRBJ2-2, with D possibly matching TRBD1 (5 bases). The V end was cut by 6 bases, the J end by 1 base, with 12 bases between. Per the germline V gene, CDR1 is MDHEN and CDR2 is SYDVKM. This CDR3 has 15 residues. The CDR3 spells CASSFDDRNTGELFF. In DNA, the CDR3 is TGTGCCAGCAGCTTCGATGACAGGAACACCGGGGAGCTGTTTTTT.

This chain uses TRBV4-2 with TRBJ2-7; perhaps TRBD1 as D (6 bases). V was cut by 0 bases and J by 2 bases, with 23 bases left in between. The V gene's germline CDR1 is LGHNA and CDR2 YNFKEQ. The CDR3 consists of 19 residues. CDR3 bases: TGTGCCAGCAGCCAAGATTTGGGGGCTGTGTCCAAAATGCCCTACGAGCAGTACTTC. Translated: CASSQDLGAVSKMPYEQYF.

Concerning this clone: The junction departs from the called germline gene at one end, perhaps through a read error. The rearrangement joins TRBV7-7 to TRBJ2-3, with 8 bases that match TRBD2. The CDR3 has 15 residues. Germline V gene lookup returns CDR1 SSHAT and CDR2 FNYEAQ (reference sequence). CDR3 region: CASSLGTSPTDTQYF. The CDR3 DNA reads TGTGCTAGCAGCCTCGGGACTAGTCCCACAGATACGCAGTATTTT.

The V gene is TRBV27, the J gene TRBJ1-5, with 7 bases that match TRBD1. Losses at the gene ends were 5 bases for V and 7 bases for J; bases not matched to a gene: 11. The CDR3 has 15 residues. Germline V gives CDR1 MNHEY, CDR2 SMNVEV (reference sequence). The CDR3 reads CASSKTGVGEQPQHF. The CDR3 coding sequence is TGTGCCAGCAGTAAAACAGGGGTAGGAGAGCAGCCCCAGCATTTT.

V gene TRBV7-9 combines with J gene TRBJ1-1; the D gene is possibly TRBD1 (5 bases). Trimming pared 1 base from V and 0 bases from J, leaving 15 bases between. CDR3 length equals 17 residues. The germline V gene has CDR1 SEHNR and CDR2 FQNEAQ (reference sequence). In DNA form, the CDR3 reads TGTGCCAGCAGCTTAGAATCGGGGGTCAGGATGAACACTGAAGCTTTCTTT. As protein: CASSLESGVRMNTEAFF. Combining the CDR3 with reference TRBV7-9 and TRBJ1-1 gives the whole variable domain DTGVSQNPRHKITKRGQNVTFRCDPISEHNRLYWYRQTLGQGPEFLTYFQNEAQLEKSRLLSDRFSAERPKGSFSTLEIQRTEQGDSAMYLCASSLESGVRMNTEAFFGQGTRLTVV.

This chain uses TRBV28 with TRBJ2-1; 7 bases match TRBD1. CDR1 is MDHEN and CDR2 is SYDVKM in the germline V gene. V was pared by 7 bases and J by 4 bases, with 10 bases of the junction left unmatched. The CDR3 is made up of 15 amino acids. The CDR3 sequence is CASIGPGQTYNEQFF. The CDR3, as DNA: TGTGCCAGCATCGGGCCGGGACAGACGTACAATGAGCAGTTCTTC. The entire variable domain, with the rest obtained from reference TRBV28 and TRBJ2-1, is as follows: DVKVTQSSRYLVKRTGEKVFLECVQDMDHENMFWYRQDPGLGLRLIYFSYDVKMKEKGDIPEGYSVSREKKERFSLILESASTNQTSMYLCASIGPGQTYNEQFFGPGTRLTVL.

The rearrangement joins TRBV5-5 to TRBJ2-2; 8 nucleotides match TRBD1. Germline lookup yields CDR1 SGHKS and CDR2 YYEKEE (reference sequence). The CDR3 has 15 residues. V dropped 1 base and J dropped 1; count of bases not matched to a gene: 0. The DNA of the CDR3 is TGTGCCAGCAGCTTGACAGGGGGGAACACCGGGGAGCTGTTTTTT. It translates to CASSLTGGNTGELFF.

This clone was counted between two and nine times. The V and J genes are TRBV27 and TRBJ2-1; tentatively, D is TRBD2 (8 bases). There are 15 residues in the CDR3. The germline gives CDR1 MNHEY, CDR2 SMNVEV (reference sequence). The V gene lost 6 bases and the J gene lost 3 bases, with 15 bases spanning the gap. CDR3 nucleotide sequence: TGTGCCAGCAGCACCGGGAGGGGGCTCTACAATGAGCAGTTCTTC. It specifies CASSTGRGLYNEQFF.

The V call is TRBV19, the J call TRBJ1-5; 12 nucleotides line up with TRBD1. The CDR3 consists of 16 residues. CDR1 is LNHDA, CDR2 SQIVND, per germline (reference sequence). V lost 8 bases, J lost 1 base, and 6 bases stayed unmatched. The CDR3: CASRDRGLMSNQPQHF. The CDR3 nucleotides are TGTGCCAGTCGGGACAGGGGGCTAATGAGCAATCAGCCCCAGCATTTT. The full variable domain, rest sourced from reference TRBV19 and TRBJ1-5, is DGGITQSPKYLFRKEGQNVTLSCEQNLNHDAMYWYRQDPGQGLRLIYYSQIVNDFQKGDIAEGYSVSREKKESFPLTVTSAQKNPTAFYLCASRDRGLMSNQPQHFGDGTRLSIL.

Concerning this clone: Other DNA sequences of this sample code for an identical CDR3. The chain employs TRBV18 and TRBJ2-5; 8 positions agree with TRBD1. V dropped 4 bases and J dropped 4; count of bases not matched to a gene: 5. Germline V CDR1 and CDR2: KGHSH, LQKENI. The CDR3 runs to 14 residues. Here the CDR3 reads CASSLGQGGETQYF. CDR3 nucleotide sequence: TGTGCCAGCTCACTAGGACAGGGCGGAGAGACCCAGTACTTC.

The chain combines TRBV28 with TRBJ2-7; tentatively, D is TRBD2 (6 bases). The CDR3 has 16 residues. CDR1 MDHEN and CDR2 SYDVKM come from the germline V gene. V dropped 5 bases and J dropped 2 bases, with 19 bases sitting between them. The CDR3 DNA reads as TGTGCCAGCAGTGCCCTATCCGGGGGAATCGCCTACGAGCAGTACTTC. Its translation is CASSALSGGIAYEQYF. Full variable domain (rest looked up from reference TRBV28 and TRBJ2-7): DVKVTQSSRYLVKRTGEKVFLECVQDMDHENMFWYRQDPGLGLRLIYFSYDVKMKEKGDIPEGYSVSREKKERFSLILESASTNQTSMYLCASSALSGGIAYEQYFGPGTRLTVT.

The chain joins TRBV3-1 (or the pseudogene TRBV3-2) to TRBJ1-4, with 10 bases lining up with TRBD1. This CDR3 region has 17 residues. V lost 4 bases and J lost 6; bases outside the gene matches: 11. Looked up from germline, CDR1 is LGHDT and CDR2 is YNNKEL (reference sequence). The CDR3 DNA reads TGTGCCAGCAGCCGCACCGGGACAGGGGATCACGATGAAAAACTGTTTTTT. Translated: CASSRTGTGDHDEKLFF.

The chain combines TRBV6-4 with TRBJ1-2, with 9 bases matching TRBD1. V lost 7 bases, J lost 4 bases, and 19 bases stayed unmatched. CDR1 is MRHNA and CDR2 is SNTAGT in the germline V gene. The CDR3 totals 18 residues. In nucleotides, the CDR3 is TGTGCCAGCAAGACGGTAACAGGGGGCGCGTGGGCCGTCTATGGCTACACCTTC. Residues: CASKTVTGGAWAVYGYTF.

This clone has only a few counts. The chain uses TRBV6-5 and TRBJ2-3, with D perhaps TRBD1 (5 bases). V was trimmed by 2 bases and J by 1 base, leaving 7 bases between them. Per germline, CDR1 MNHEY and CDR2 SVGAGI. This CDR3 contains 14 residues. CDR3 DNA: TGTGCCAGCAGTTACGGGGCTGGCACAGATACGCAGTATTTT. This codes for CASSYGAGTDTQYF.

V and J are TRBV9 and TRBJ2-7, with 9 bases aligning to TRBD1. V was pared by 0 bases and J by 5 bases, with 6 bases of the junction left unmatched. CDR1 and CDR2 from the germline V gene are SGDLS and YYNGEE. This CDR3 contains 15 residues. In nucleotides, the CDR3 is TGTGCCAGCAGCGTAGGGAACAGGGGGCTCGACGAGCAGTACTTC. It specifies CASSVGNRGLDEQYF.

This chain joins TRBV3-1 (or the pseudogene TRBV3-2) and TRBJ2-5, with 10 bases that match TRBD1. Germline lookup yields CDR1 LGHDT and CDR2 YNNKEL (reference sequence). V trimming: 0 bases; J trimming: 4 bases; junction bases outside the gene matches: 8. This CDR3 contains 17 residues. The CDR3 DNA reads TGTGCCAGCAGCCAAGATTTCGGGACAGGGGAGGGAGAGACCCAGTACTTC. Residues: CASSQDFGTGEGETQYF.